Below, 28 T cell receptor beta chains from the same sample are listed, as sequenced in a study of regulatory T cells in long-lasting Graves disease. Sample time point: newly diagnosed GD, antithyroid drugs for less than 3 months. From RNA extracted from PBMCs, the TCR library was made. Combining iRepertoire HTBI primers with Arm-PCR of CDR3 regions, the authors built TCR beta libraries. From the multiplex PCR reads, TCRdb called clonotypes with MiXCR, one entry per CDR3 protein. The sample records about 520,000 distinct CDR3 sequences, approximately 12% being singletons. These same data were also listed under a study on T cells in Graves' hyperthyroidism and ophthalmopathy.

The sequencing here drew on peripheral blood mononuclear cells (PBMCs), taken at new diagnosis, from a patient treated with antithyroid drugs. These receptors were obtained from a woman in her 30s with Graves disease.

As to this clonotype: Relative to the germline gene, one junction end is altered; a read error may explain this. The rearrangement joins TRBV12-3 or TRBV12-4 to TRBJ2-5; D is possibly TRBD2 (5 bases). The J call may be wrong; the DNA end is better matched by TRBJ2-1. This CDR3 has 13 amino acids. The CDR3 DNA is TGTGCCGGCAGTTTAGCGCTAACTAATGAGCAGTTCTTC. Translation: CAGSLALTNEQFF.

This chain uses TRBV7-2 with TRBJ2-3, with 9 bases matching TRBD2. The V gene end was trimmed by 5 bases and the J gene end by 5 bases; junction bases not matched to a gene: 8. Germline V lookup: CDR1 SGHTA, CDR2 FQGNSA. The CDR3 is 15 amino acids. Here the CDR3 DNA reads TGTGCCAGCAGCCCCATGGGACTAGCTGAAGATACGCAGTATTTT. Its translation: CASSPMGLAEDTQYF.

This clonotype was counted ten times or more. The chain has TRBV20-1 and TRBJ2-3, with 9 bases that match TRBD2. Germline V gene lookup returns CDR1 DFQATT and CDR2 SNEGSKA (reference sequence). J lost 1 base, V lost 3 bases, and 14 bases had no gene match. This CDR3 region has 18 residues. CDR3 DNA: TGCAGTGCTAGCGTGGGCGGGAGGGCCCTCCGTCGCACAGATACGCAGTATTTT. Its translation is CSASVGGRALRRTDTQYF.

Points on this clonotype: This may arise from a read error, as a much more abundant clone is one base away. CDR3 loop: CASSPGCGHSQETQYF. Written as DNA, the CDR3 is TGTGCCAGCAGCCCAGGGTGTGGACACAGCCAAGAGACCCAGTACTTC. The chain is built from TRBV14 and TRBJ2-5; tentatively, D is TRBD1 (5 bases). CDR3 length equals 16 residues. The germline V gene encodes CDR1 SGHDN and CDR2 FVKESK. The V and J ends lost 4 bases and 1 base respectively, with 16 bases between them. The whole variable domain, remainder taken from reference TRBV14 and TRBJ2-5, is EAGVTQFPSHSVIEKGQTVTLRCDPISGHDNLYWYRRVMGKEIKFLLHFVKESKQDESGMPNNRFLAERTGGTYSTLKVQPAELEDSGVYFCASSPGCGHSQETQYFGPGTRLLVL.

This clonotype was counted many times. The chain has TRBV11-3 and TRBJ2-7; 8 nucleotides agree with TRBD2. There are 16 residues in the CDR3. V lost 5 bases to trimming and J lost 4 bases; unmatched junction nucleotides: 13. Germline V gene lookup returns CDR1 SGHNT and CDR2 YENEEA. The DNA for the CDR3 is TGTGCCAGCAGCCAAGACCACGCGGGAGGTTTATACGAGCAGTACTTC. Translation: CASSQDHAGGLYEQYF. Based on the CDR3 plus reference TRBV11-3 and TRBJ2-7, the full variable domain is EAGVVQSPRYKIIEKKQPVAFWCNPISGHNTLYWYLQNLGQGPELLIRYENEEAVDDSQLPKDRFSAERLKGVDSTLKIQPAELGDSAVYLCASSQDHAGGLYEQYFGPGTRLTVT.

This clonotype was detected many times. The chain links TRBV12-3 or TRBV12-4 to TRBJ2-6; tentative D call: TRBD1 (6 bases). V lost 2 bases and J 0 bases, leaving 14 bases between the germline ends. The CDR3 is made up of 18 amino acids. DNA of the CDR3: TGTGCCAGCAGTTTACGGGCAGGGACAAGCTCTGGGGCCAACGTCCTGACTTTC. This gives the protein CASSLRAGTSSGANVLTF.

The genes are TRBV7-3 and TRBJ2-3, with D unresolved. V was clipped by 1 base and J by 12 bases, with 14 bases between them. Germline assignment: CDR1 SGHTA and CDR2 FQGTGA. The CDR3 consists of 13 residues. CDR3 DNA sequence: TGTGCCAGCAGCTTAAAAGGCGGCCAATCTCAGTATTTT. Amino acids: CASSLKGGQSQYF.

This clonotype has at least ten counts. J is TRBJ2-6 and V is TRBV28; 7 positions agree with TRBD2. The CDR3 consists of 15 residues. Germline CDR1 is MDHEN and CDR2 is SYDVKM. Trimming removed 7 bases from V and 4 bases from J; junction bases left unmatched: 7. CDR3 bases: TGTGCCAGCAAGATGGGGGGGGAGGGGGCCAACGTCCTGACTTTC. This codes for CASKMGGEGANVLTF.

This clonotype appeared once. This may be a read error, as it is one base from a much larger clone. The chain recombines TRBV7-8 with TRBJ1-2, with a possible D match to TRBD1 (6 bases). The length of the CDR3 is 14 residues. Trimming cost V 5 bases and J 9 bases, with 19 bases left between them. CDR1 is SGHVS and CDR2 is FQNEAQ in the germline V gene. The CDR3 DNA follows: TGTGCCAGCAGCCGACGCGGGACAAAATATTGCTACACCTTC. It encodes CASSRRGTKYCYTF. The variable domain in full, with the rest retrieved from reference TRBV7-8 and TRBJ1-2, is GAGVSQSPRYKVAKRGQDVALRCDPISGHVSLFWYQQALGQGPEFLTYFQNEAQLDKSGLPSDRFFAERPEGSVSTLKIQRTQQEDSAVYLCASSRRGTKYCYTFGSGTRLTVV.

This clonotype showed up just a few times. V is TRBV29-1 and J is TRBJ1-4; D ambiguous. V lost 2 bases to trimming and J lost 11 bases, with 9 bases between them. The germline V gene has CDR1 SQVTM and CDR2 ANQGSEA. The CDR3 extends over 11 amino acids. DNA for the CDR3: TGCAGCGTTGAAAGAACGGGTAAACTGTTTTTT. Its translation is CSVERTGKLFF.

CDR3 region: CSAREQWGSSYNSPLHF. CDR3 coding DNA: TGCAGTGCTAGAGAGCAGTGGGGCAGCTCCTATAATTCACCCCTCCACTTT. The V call is TRBV20-1, the J call TRBJ1-6; tentatively, D is TRBD1 (5 bases). Germline CDR1 reads DFQATT; CDR2 reads SNEGSKA (reference sequence). This CDR3 region has 17 residues. V shed 0 bases and J shed 0 bases, with 12 bases lying between them.

This clonotype occurred many times. The chain has TRBV12-5 and TRBJ1-5, with D possibly matching TRBD1 (6 bases). CDR3 size: 15 residues. CDR1 is LGHNT, CDR2 FRNRAP, per germline. V was clipped by 0 bases and J by 7 bases, with 13 bases between them. CDR3 amino acids: CASGLVDRRRQPQHF. The CDR3 nucleotides read TGTGCTAGTGGTTTGGTCGACAGGAGGAGGCAGCCCCAGCATTTT.

J is TRBJ2-1 and V is TRBV19; 8 nucleotides line up with TRBD2. Germline assignment: CDR1 LNHDA and CDR2 SQIVND (reference sequence). This CDR3 comprises 15 residues. Germline trimming cut 2 bases from V and 2 bases from J; bases unmatched to any gene: 2. DNA of the CDR3: TGTGCCAGTAGTATAAAACTAGCGGCCTACAATGAGCAGTTCTTC. The encoded protein is CASSIKLAAYNEQFF.

There are many counts of this clonotype. The chain is built from TRBV7-9 and TRBJ1-2; 7 bases align to TRBD1. The length of the CDR3 is 14 residues. Germline-derived CDR1 and CDR2 are SEHNR and FQNEAQ (reference sequence). V lost 2 bases, J lost 3 bases, and 3 bases stayed unmatched. The CDR3 here is CASSLSGTDYGYTF. The CDR3 DNA sequence: TGTGCCAGCAGCTTATCCGGGACAGACTATGGCTACACCTTC.

The chain combines TRBV11-3 with TRBJ2-2; TRBD2 agrees at 12 bases. The germline gives CDR1 SGHNT, CDR2 YENEEA. This CDR3 region has 18 residues. The V gene end was trimmed by 3 bases and the J gene end by 2 bases; junction bases not matched to a gene: 7. The CDR3 DNA is TGTGCCAGCAGCTTTGAGCCGACTAGCGGGAGTAACACCGGGGAGCTGTTTTTT. Its protein product is CASSFEPTSGSNTGELFF.

This clonotype was recorded a few times. The chain links TRBV2 to TRBJ2-5, with 11 bases lining up with TRBD2. Germline V gene sequence: CDR1 SNHLY, CDR2 FYNNEI. J lost 5 bases, V lost 7 bases, and 6 bases had no gene match. The CDR3 has 14 amino acids. The DNA of the CDR3 is TGTGCCAGCATGCTCGCTAGCGGGAGGGAGACCCAGTACTTC. Translated: CASMLASGRETQYF.

V and J are TRBV20-1 and TRBJ1-1; 8 positions match TRBD1. The J segment lost 5 bases and the V segment lost 6 bases, leaving 11 bases of the junction unmatched. This CDR3 has 14 residues. Germline CDR1 reads DFQATT; CDR2 reads SNEGSKA (reference sequence). CDR3 sequence reads: CSAQGAKDRTEAFF. The CDR3 DNA sequence: TGCAGTGCCCAGGGGGCAAAAGACAGGACTGAAGCTTTCTTT.

The chain links TRBV20-1 to TRBJ1-1; D is perhaps TRBD1 (5 bases). The CDR3 has 16 residues. Trimming removed 2 bases from V and 5 bases from J, with 21 bases in between. Germline V gene sequence: CDR1 DFQATT, CDR2 SNEGSKA (reference sequence). CDR3 DNA: TGCAGTGCTAGAAATCAAAGGACGGGGGGGGGAACTGAAGCTTTCTTT. Residues: CSARNQRTGGGTEAFF.

This rearrangement joins TRBV4-1 to TRBJ2-1, with D unclear. The CDR3 is made up of 13 amino acids. Trimming left V 1 base short and J 6 bases short, with 7 bases between. CDR1 and CDR2 (germline): MGHRA, YSYEKL. DNA of the CDR3: TGCGCCAGCAGCCAAGTTTCAGGCAATGAGCAGTTCTTC. It codes for CASSQVSGNEQFF.

This clonotype showed up just a few times. A much larger clone is a single base away; this may be a read error. The chain joins TRBV20-1 to TRBJ1-1; weak D call: TRBD1 (5 bases). Looked up from germline, CDR1 is DFQATT and CDR2 is SNEGSKA (reference sequence). The length of the CDR3 is 13 residues. V lost 0 bases to trimming and J lost 3 bases, with 8 bases between them. CDR3 in amino acids: CSARDGGDTEAFF. The CDR3 nucleotides read TGCAGTGCTAGAGATGGAGGGGACACTGAAGCTTTCTTT.

This clonotype has a count of ten or more. This chain links TRBV20-1 with TRBJ2-4; 10 bases agree with TRBD1. V shed 6 bases and J 7 bases; nucleotides not matched to a gene: 9. Germline CDR1 is DFQATT and CDR2 is SNEGSKA (reference sequence). CDR3 length: 14 residues. In nucleotides, the CDR3 is TGCAGTGCAACAGACCCGGGACAGGGGAACATTCAGTACTTC. Translating gives CSATDPGQGNIQYF.

The chain couples TRBV20-1 to TRBJ2-3; D not resolved. This CDR3 has 10 amino acids. V dropped 3 bases and J dropped 7 bases, with 5 bases sitting between them. The germline V gene has CDR1 DFQATT and CDR2 SNEGSKA (reference sequence). This CDR3 reads CSASPNTQYF. The DNA for the CDR3 is TGCAGTGCTAGTCCAAATACGCAGTATTTT.

This clonotype was seen many times. Compared with germline, one end of the junction differs, possibly owing to a read error. V usage is TRBV28 and J usage is TRBJ1-2; no reliable D call. The length of the CDR3 is 12 residues. Germline loops: CDR1 MDHEN, CDR2 SYDVKM. CDR3 loop: CASRLENYGYTF. CDR3 bases: TGCGCCAGCAGGTTGGAGAACTATGGCTACACCTTC.

This clonotype was observed a handful of times. V usage is TRBV3-1 and J usage is TRBJ2-1, with D unresolved. The ends were cut back, 0 bases at V and 8 bases at J, with 8 bases in the middle. The germline V gene encodes CDR1 LGHDT and CDR2 YNNKEL (reference sequence). The length of the CDR3 is 13 residues. The CDR3 sequence: CASSQEAAYEQFF. The CDR3 coding sequence is TGTGCCAGCAGCCAAGAGGCAGCGTATGAGCAGTTCTTC.

The rearrangement uses TRBV28 and TRBJ2-3; the D call may be TRBD1 or TRBD2 (5 bases each). The DNA end is a closer match to TRBJ2-5, so the J assignment may be wrong. From germline, CDR1 is MDHEN and CDR2 SYDVKM. The CDR3 runs to 13 residues. DNA of the CDR3: TGTGCCAGCAGTTTCGGAGGAAGGGGGACCCAGTACTTC. Encoded protein: CASSFGGRGTQYF.

This clonotype showed up many times. This chain connects TRBV2 to TRBJ2-3, with a tentative D call TRBD1 (6 bases). The germline V and J ends were trimmed by 8 bases and 2 bases, with 14 bases remaining between them. The CDR3 totals 14 residues. Looked up from germline, CDR1 is SNHLY and CDR2 is FYNNEI. The CDR3 sequence is CASLTGLNTDTQYF. The CDR3 DNA reads TGTGCCAGCTTGACAGGACTCAACACAGATACGCAGTATTTT.

This clonotype has a handful of counts. This rearrangement joins TRBV9 to TRBJ2-2, with D unclear. The CDR3 is made up of 14 amino acids. V was pared by 0 bases and J by 2 bases, with 5 bases between. Germline loops: CDR1 SGDLS, CDR2 YYNGEE. CDR3 bases: TGTGCCAGCAGCGTAGCTTCAAACACCGGGGAGCTGTTTTTT. Protein product: CASSVASNTGELFF.

The chain employs TRBV27 and TRBJ2-1, with TRBD1 identical over 9 bases. V lost 8 bases and J lost 7; bases outside the gene matches: 18. The CDR3 consists of 17 residues. The V gene's germline CDR1 is MNHEY and CDR2 SMNVEV (reference sequence). CDR3: CASSILPGQGTTNEQFF. CDR3 nucleotides: TGTGCCAGCTCAATATTACCGGGACAGGGTACAACGAATGAGCAGTTCTTC.